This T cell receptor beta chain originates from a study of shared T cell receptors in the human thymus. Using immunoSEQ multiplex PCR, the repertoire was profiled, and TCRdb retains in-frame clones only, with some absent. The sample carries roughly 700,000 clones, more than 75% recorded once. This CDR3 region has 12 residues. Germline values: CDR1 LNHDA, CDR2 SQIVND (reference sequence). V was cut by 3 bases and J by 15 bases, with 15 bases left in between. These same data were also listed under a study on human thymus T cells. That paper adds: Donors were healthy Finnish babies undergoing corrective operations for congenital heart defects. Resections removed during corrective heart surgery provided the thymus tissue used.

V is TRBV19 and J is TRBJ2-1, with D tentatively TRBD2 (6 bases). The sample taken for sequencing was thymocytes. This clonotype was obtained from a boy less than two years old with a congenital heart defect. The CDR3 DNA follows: TGTGCCAGTAGTATTCCGCGGGACTTGCTGTTCTTC. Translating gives CASSIPRDLLFF.